This T cell receptor beta chain was recovered during a study of neoadjuvant anti-PD-1 for oral cavity cancer. Study details: Nivolumab at 3 mg/kg was mostly given biweekly, three to four doses, pre-surgery. Non-progressing patients received a fourth nivolumab dose near day 43, then surgery on days 50-56. The study's findings and limits: Pretreatment Treg/Th17 ratio correlated inversely with post-treatment tumor clonality.

The CDR3 has 13 amino acids. Germline V gene data show CDR1 as MNHEY and CDR2 as SMNVEV (reference sequence). Trimming at V came to 9 bases and at J to 1 base, leaving 4 bases not matched to a gene. This clone came up a few times. Its antigen is unidentified. Blood libraries mostly used roughly 0.5 ug genomic DNA, six replicates each. Assay: immunoSEQ multiplex PCR; the TCRdb copy retains only in-frame clones and omits some. The data show over 11,000 clones, 65% to 85% seen once. Time point described: after neoadjuvant nivolumab, at surgical resection. The clonotype originates from a person between 35 and 79 years old with oral cavity squamous cell carcinoma. The sample in question was PBMCs, obtained after nivolumab (anti-PD-1) treatment. The rearrangement links TRBV27 to TRBJ1-2; 8 bases match TRBD1. Here the CDR3 DNA reads TGTGCCAGTACAGGGGGACTTAACTATGGCTACACCTTC. This codes for CASTGGLNYGYTF.